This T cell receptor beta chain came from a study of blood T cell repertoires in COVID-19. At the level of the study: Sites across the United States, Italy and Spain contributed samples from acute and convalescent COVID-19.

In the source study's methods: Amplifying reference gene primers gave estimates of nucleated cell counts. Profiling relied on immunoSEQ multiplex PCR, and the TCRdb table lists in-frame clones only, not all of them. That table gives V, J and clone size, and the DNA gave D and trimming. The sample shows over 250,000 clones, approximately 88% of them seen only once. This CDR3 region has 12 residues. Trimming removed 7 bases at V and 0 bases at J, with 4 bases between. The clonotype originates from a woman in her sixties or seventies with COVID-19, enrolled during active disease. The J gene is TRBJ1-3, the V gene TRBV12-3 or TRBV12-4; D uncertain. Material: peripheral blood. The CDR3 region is CASTVSGNTIYF. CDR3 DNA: TGTGCCAGCACGGTCTCTGGAAACACCATATATTTT.